This entry features one T cell receptor (beta chain) sequence. Antigen specificity is unknown. The CDR3 spans 12 residues. Germline V gene sequence: CDR1 SQVTM, CDR2 ANQGSEA. Trimming pared 1 base from V and 1 base from J, leaving 4 bases between. Data came from immunoSEQ multiplex PCR; TCRdb stores just in-frame clones and leaves some out. The sample includes approximately 68,000 clones, more than 70% of them seen just once. The source of the sample is a study of T cell responses to AZD1222 COVID-19 vaccine. Study results and caveats: Close to half of all spike-specific TCRs reportedly target regions of the variants that are unmutated. Donors, mostly white British, included more females; clonal diversity was possibly underestimated. Spike-specific TCR breadth and depth went up after people got two AZD1222 doses.

The TCR sequence derives from an adult in good health. The gene calls are TRBV29-1 and TRBJ1-1; no definite D call. This specimen consisted of peripheral blood, obtained on day 0 of AZD1222 vaccination. The CDR3 DNA sequence: TGCAGCGTTGAAGGGCAGAACACTGAAGCTTTCTTT. Residues: CSVEGQNTEAFF.